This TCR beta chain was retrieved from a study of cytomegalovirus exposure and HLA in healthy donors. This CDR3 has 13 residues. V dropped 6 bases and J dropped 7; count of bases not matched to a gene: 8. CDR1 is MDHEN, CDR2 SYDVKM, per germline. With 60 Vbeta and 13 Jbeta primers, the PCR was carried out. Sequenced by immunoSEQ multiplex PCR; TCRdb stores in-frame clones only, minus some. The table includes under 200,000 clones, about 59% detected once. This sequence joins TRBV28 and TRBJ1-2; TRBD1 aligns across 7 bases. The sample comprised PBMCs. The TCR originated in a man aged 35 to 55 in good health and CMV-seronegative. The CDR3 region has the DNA TGTGCCAGCAGCCCACCGACAGGGTTTGGCTACACCTTC. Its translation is CASSPPTGFGYTF.